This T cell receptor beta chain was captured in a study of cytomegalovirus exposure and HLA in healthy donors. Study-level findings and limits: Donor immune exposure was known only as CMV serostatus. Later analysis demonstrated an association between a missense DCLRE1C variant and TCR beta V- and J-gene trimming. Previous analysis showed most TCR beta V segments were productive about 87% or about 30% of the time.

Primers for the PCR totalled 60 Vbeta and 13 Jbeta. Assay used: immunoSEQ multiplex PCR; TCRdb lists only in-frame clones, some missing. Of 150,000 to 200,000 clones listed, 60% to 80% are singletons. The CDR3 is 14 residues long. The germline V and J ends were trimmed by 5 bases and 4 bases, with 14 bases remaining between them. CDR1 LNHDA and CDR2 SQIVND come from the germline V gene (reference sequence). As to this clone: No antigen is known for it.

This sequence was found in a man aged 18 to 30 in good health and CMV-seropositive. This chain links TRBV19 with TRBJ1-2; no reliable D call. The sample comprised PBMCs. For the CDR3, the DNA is TGTGCCAGTAGTGAGGCTAGCCGTTTCTATGGCTACACCTTC. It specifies CASSEASRFYGYTF.